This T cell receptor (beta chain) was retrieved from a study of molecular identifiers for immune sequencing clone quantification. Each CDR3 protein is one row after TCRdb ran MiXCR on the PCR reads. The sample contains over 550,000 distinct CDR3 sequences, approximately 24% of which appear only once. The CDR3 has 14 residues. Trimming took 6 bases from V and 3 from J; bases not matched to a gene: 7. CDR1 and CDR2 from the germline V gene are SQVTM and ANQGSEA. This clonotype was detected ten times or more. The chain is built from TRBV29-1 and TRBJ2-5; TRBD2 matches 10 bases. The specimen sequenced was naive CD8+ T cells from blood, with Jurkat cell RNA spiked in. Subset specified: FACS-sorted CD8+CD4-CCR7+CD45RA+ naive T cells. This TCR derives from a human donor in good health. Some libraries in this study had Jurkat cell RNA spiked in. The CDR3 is CSVEGLAKEETQYF. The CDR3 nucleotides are TGCAGCGTGGAGGGACTAGCGAAAGAAGAGACCCAGTACTTC.